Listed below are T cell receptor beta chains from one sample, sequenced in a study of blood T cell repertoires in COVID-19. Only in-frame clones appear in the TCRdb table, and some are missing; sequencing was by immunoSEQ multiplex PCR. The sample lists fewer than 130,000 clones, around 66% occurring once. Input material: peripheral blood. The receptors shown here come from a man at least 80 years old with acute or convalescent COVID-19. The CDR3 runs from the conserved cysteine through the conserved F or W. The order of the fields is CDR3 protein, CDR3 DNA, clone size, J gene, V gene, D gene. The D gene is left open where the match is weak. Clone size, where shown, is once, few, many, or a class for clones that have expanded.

cdr3_aa: CATADRGNQPQHF
cdr3_nt: TGTGCCACAGCGGACAGGGGCAATCAGCCCCAGCATTTT
clone_size: NA
j_call: TRBJ1-5
v_call: TRBV24-1
d_call: TRBD1

cdr3_aa: CSVALGDQPQHF
cdr3_nt: TGCAGCGTTGCGTTAGGGGATCAGCCCCAGCATTTT
clone_size: NA
j_call: TRBJ1-5
v_call: TRBV29-1
d_call: NA

cdr3_aa: CASSQVGGPGELFF
cdr3_nt: TGCGCCAGCAGCCAAGTCGGAGGCCCCGGGGAGCTGTTTTTT
clone_size: NA
j_call: TRBJ2-2
v_call: TRBV4-1
d_call: NA

cdr3_aa: CASSVPTVIGYTF
cdr3_nt: TGTGCCAGTAGTGTACCGACAGTGATAGGCTACACCTTC
clone_size: NA
j_call: TRBJ1-2
v_call: TRBV19
d_call: NA

cdr3_aa: CASSSRLAEDTQYF
cdr3_nt: TGTGCCAGCAGCTCCAGACTAGCAGAAGATACGCAGTATTTT
clone_size: many
j_call: TRBJ2-3
v_call: TRBV7-9
d_call: TRBD2

cdr3_aa: CASSIAGLGQPQHF
cdr3_nt: TGTGCCAGCAGTATCGCAGGGTTGGGTCAGCCCCAGCATTTT
clone_size: NA
j_call: TRBJ1-5
v_call: TRBV2
d_call: NA

cdr3_aa: CASRQGDHGYTF
cdr3_nt: TGTGCCAGCAGACAGGGGGATCATGGCTACACCTTC
clone_size: NA
j_call: TRBJ1-2
v_call: TRBV28
d_call: TRBD1

cdr3_aa: CASSQVRNSPLHF
cdr3_nt: TGTGCCAGCAGCCAGGTCAGAAATTCACCCCTCCACTTT
clone_size: NA
j_call: TRBJ1-6
v_call: TRBV3-1/TRBV3-2
d_call: NA

cdr3_aa: CATSRDVRYEQYF
cdr3_nt: TGTGCCACCAGCAGAGATGTTAGATACGAGCAGTACTTC
clone_size: NA
j_call: TRBJ2-7
v_call: TRBV15
d_call: NA

cdr3_aa: CASSPEVSGYTF
cdr3_nt: TGCGCCAGCAGCCCCGAAGTAAGCGGCTACACCTTC
clone_size: NA
j_call: TRBJ1-2
v_call: TRBV5-1
d_call: NA

cdr3_aa: CASGADRGIGSPLHF
cdr3_nt: TGTGCCAGCGGAGCGGACAGGGGGATCGGGTCACCCCTCCACTTT
clone_size: NA
j_call: TRBJ1-6
v_call: TRBV2
d_call: TRBD1

cdr3_aa: CASSSRELAPQYF
cdr3_nt: TGTGCCAGCAGCAGCCGGGAGCTAGCGCCCCAGTACTTC
clone_size: NA
j_call: TRBJ2-5
v_call: TRBV9
d_call: NA

cdr3_aa: CASSYAPTGRRETQYF
cdr3_nt: TGTGCCAGCAGTTACGCTCCAACAGGGAGAAGGGAGACCCAGTACTTC
clone_size: NA
j_call: TRBJ2-5
v_call: TRBV6-5
d_call: NA

cdr3_aa: CASSVDTNTEAFF
cdr3_nt: TGTGCCAGCAGCGTAGACACGAACACTGAAGCTTTCTTT
clone_size: NA
j_call: TRBJ1-1
v_call: TRBV9
d_call: NA

cdr3_aa: CASSFQGTYEQYF
cdr3_nt: TGTGCCAGTAGTTTTCAGGGGACCTACGAGCAGTACTTC
clone_size: NA
j_call: TRBJ2-7
v_call: TRBV19
d_call: NA

cdr3_aa: CASSLPITGVRFFYEQYF
cdr3_nt: TGTGCCAGCAGCTTGCCGATCACAGGGGTGCGCTTTTTCTACGAGCAGTACTTC
clone_size: few
j_call: TRBJ2-7
v_call: TRBV5-8
d_call: TRBD1

cdr3_aa: CASSSQGSIYEQYF
cdr3_nt: TGTGCCAGCAGCTCGCAGGGAAGTATCTACGAGCAGTACTTC
clone_size: few
j_call: TRBJ2-7
v_call: TRBV5-4
d_call: NA

cdr3_aa: CASSDGTLNEQFF
cdr3_nt: TGCGCCAGCAGTGACGGGACTCTCAATGAGCAGTTCTTC
clone_size: once
j_call: TRBJ2-1
v_call: TRBV10-1
d_call: NA

cdr3_aa: CASGSEGSWKYF
cdr3_nt: TGTGCCAGCGGGTCCGAGGGCTCTTGGAAGTACTTC
clone_size: NA
j_call: TRBJ2-7
v_call: TRBV3-1/TRBV3-2
d_call: NA

cdr3_aa: CASSTTGGFTEAFF
cdr3_nt: TGTGCCAGCAGTACCACAGGGGGATTCACTGAAGCTTTCTTT
clone_size: NA
j_call: TRBJ1-1
v_call: TRBV6-5
d_call: TRBD1

cdr3_aa: CASSPSNYGYTF
cdr3_nt: TGTGCCAGCAGCCCATCTAACTATGGCTACACCTTC
clone_size: NA
j_call: TRBJ1-2
v_call: TRBV28
d_call: NA

cdr3_aa: CASSVGQGGYTF
cdr3_nt: TGTGCCAGTAGTGTCGGACAGGGCGGCTACACCTTC
clone_size: NA
j_call: TRBJ1-2
v_call: TRBV19
d_call: TRBD1

cdr3_aa: CASSRLAGVSTDTQYF
cdr3_nt: TGTGCCAGCAGCCGATTAGCGGGAGTTAGCACAGATACGCAGTATTTT
clone_size: NA
j_call: TRBJ2-3
v_call: TRBV7-9
d_call: TRBD2

cdr3_aa: CASSLKDRDYYEQYF
cdr3_nt: TGTGCCAGCAGCTTAAAAGACAGGGATTACTACGAGCAGTACTTC
clone_size: NA
j_call: TRBJ2-7
v_call: TRBV11-2
d_call: TRBD1

cdr3_aa: CASSLNSGTSGRAGLWAGYEQYF
cdr3_nt: TGCGCCAGCAGTCTCAACTCAGGGACTAGCGGGAGGGCCGGTTTGTGGGCCGGCTACGAGCAGTACTTC
clone_size: NA
j_call: TRBJ2-7
v_call: TRBV10-1
d_call: TRBD2

cdr3_aa: CASSLFSGPTDTQYF
cdr3_nt: TGTGCCAGCAGCTTATTCAGCGGGCCCACAGATACGCAGTATTTT
clone_size: NA
j_call: TRBJ2-3
v_call: TRBV7-2
d_call: NA

cdr3_aa: CASSWRDSSEQYF
cdr3_nt: TGTGCCAGCAGCTGGCGGGACTCTAGCGAGCAGTACTTC
clone_size: NA
j_call: TRBJ2-7
v_call: TRBV5-6
d_call: NA

cdr3_aa: CASSTGYGNTIYF
cdr3_nt: TGTGCCAGCAGCACAGGGTACGGAAACACCATATATTTT
clone_size: NA
j_call: TRBJ1-3
v_call: TRBV7-6
d_call: NA

cdr3_aa: CASSQPTSGNYNEQFF
cdr3_nt: TGTGCCAGCAGTCAACCGACTAGCGGGAATTACAATGAGCAGTTCTTC
clone_size: few
j_call: TRBJ2-1
v_call: TRBV28
d_call: TRBD2

cdr3_aa: CASSPTGTDTQYF
cdr3_nt: TGTGCCAGCAGCCCGACAGGTACAGATACGCAGTATTTT
clone_size: NA
j_call: TRBJ2-3
v_call: TRBV7-9
d_call: NA

cdr3_aa: CASSLVERRQETQYF
cdr3_nt: TGCGCCAGCAGCTTGGTTGAGCGGAGGCAAGAGACCCAGTACTTC
clone_size: few
j_call: TRBJ2-5
v_call: TRBV5-1
d_call: NA